This section outlines one TCR beta chain sequence together with its context. Both about-4-week and about-12-week second-dose recipients were combined. Assay: immunoSEQ multiplex PCR; the TCRdb copy retains only in-frame clones and omits some. The sample has about 110,000 clones; roughly 91% are singletons. These data are taken from a study of T cell responses to AZD1222 COVID-19 vaccine. The receptor's source is an adult who received the AZD1222 COVID-19 vaccine. Sequenced here: peripheral blood, sampled 28 days after the second AZD1222 dose.

CDR3 nucleotide sequence: TGTGCCAGCAGCTTACAGTGGGGGTCAAGAACTGAAGCTTTCTTT. Amino acid sequence: CASSLQWGSRTEAFF. The V gene is TRBV7-2, the J gene TRBJ1-1, with D tentatively TRBD1 (5 bases). Germline lookup yields CDR1 SGHTA and CDR2 FQGNSA. The CDR3 is 15 residues long. Trimming left V 2 bases short and J 5 bases short, with 15 bases between.